These 14 T cell receptor beta chains were sequenced from one sample in a study of blood T cell repertoires in COVID-19. The table came from immunoSEQ multiplex PCR; TCRdb's copy has only in-frame clones and leaves some out. The table lists about 85,000 clones, 90% of them singletons, with around 4.1% in the top ten. Source material: peripheral blood. The origin of the receptors is an elderly woman with active or convalescent COVID-19.

The chain recombines TRBV25-1 with TRBJ1-2; D not resolved. The ends were cut back, 8 bases at V and 0 bases at J, with 16 bases in the middle. This CDR3 has 15 amino acids. Germline CDR1 reads MGHDK; CDR2 reads SYGVNS. The DNA of the CDR3 is TGTGCCAGCCGAACAGACGGATTCTCTAACTATGGCTACACCTTC. This codes for CASRTDGFSNYGYTF.

The chain joins TRBV2 to TRBJ2-7; perhaps TRBD1 as D (5 bases). The CDR3 has 13 residues. The V gene lost 3 bases and the J gene lost 3 bases, with 9 bases spanning the gap. Germline loops: CDR1 SNHLY, CDR2 FYNNEI. The CDR3: CASSDGRDYEQYF. CDR3 nucleotide sequence: TGTGCCAGCAGTGACGGCAGGGACTACGAGCAGTACTTC. Full variable domain (missing parts from reference TRBV2 and TRBJ2-7): EPEVTQTPSHQVTQMGQEVILRCVPISNHLYFYWYRQILGQKVEFLVSFYNNEISEKSEIFDDQFSVERPDGSNFTLKIRSTKLEDSAMYFCASSDGRDYEQYFGPGTRLTVT.

The gene calls are TRBV10-3 and TRBJ1-2; no clear D. Trimming stripped 7 bases from V and 5 bases from J, with 11 bases between. The CDR3 runs to 12 residues. From germline, CDR1 is ENHRY and CDR2 SYGVKD. The CDR3 nucleotides are TGTGCCATCACGGAGGGTTCGTATGGCTACACCTTC. This gives the protein CAITEGSYGYTF.

V is TRBV28 and J is TRBJ2-5; 9 bases agree with TRBD1. CDR1 and CDR2 from the germline V gene are MDHEN and SYDVKM. Trimming at V came to 6 bases and at J to 4 bases, leaving 6 bases not matched to a gene. This CDR3 spans 14 amino acids. CDR3 amino acids: CASSLTGGRETQYF. CDR3 coding DNA: TGTGCCAGCAGCCTAACAGGGGGCCGAGAGACCCAGTACTTC.

The genes are TRBV3-1 (or the pseudogene TRBV3-2) and TRBJ1-6; D is possibly TRBD1 (5 bases). Per the germline V gene, CDR1 is LGHDT and CDR2 is YNNKEL (reference sequence). The ends were cut back, 5 bases at V and 4 bases at J, with 9 bases in the middle. This CDR3 has 14 residues. DNA for the CDR3: TGTGCCAGCAGCTCAGGGAAATATAATTCACCCCTCCACTTT. Protein: CASSSGKYNSPLHF.

This chain joins TRBV28 and TRBJ1-2, with TRBD1 matching over 10 bases. V shed 6 bases, J shed 6 bases, and the junction held 4 bases outside the gene matches. The germline gives CDR1 MDHEN, CDR2 SYDVKM. The CDR3 runs to 13 residues. This CDR3 reads CASRDRGADGYTF. DNA of the CDR3: TGTGCCAGCAGGGACAGGGGGGCCGATGGCTACACCTTC.

The chain couples TRBV14 to TRBJ1-6; D remains ambiguous. Trimming cost V 6 bases and J 10 bases, with 16 bases left between them. CDR3 length: 14 residues. Germline values: CDR1 SGHDN, CDR2 FVKESK. The CDR3 protein is CASSLKPGGSPLHF. The CDR3 bases are TGTGCCAGCAGTCTTAAACCAGGAGGATCACCCCTCCACTTT.

The rearrangement uses TRBV19 and TRBJ2-2, with TRBD2 matching 14 bases. V lost 7 bases to trimming and J lost 2 bases; unmatched junction nucleotides: 6. The CDR3 covers 17 residues. Germline-derived CDR1 and CDR2 are LNHDA and SQIVND (reference sequence). The CDR3 spells CASTGLAGVGNTGELFF. In nucleotides, the CDR3 is TGTGCCAGTACGGGACTAGCGGGAGTAGGTAACACCGGGGAGCTGTTTTTT.

This clone has only a few counts. This chain joins TRBV5-4 and TRBJ1-2; D gene ambiguous. This CDR3 comprises 14 residues. Trimming stripped 0 bases from V and 5 bases from J, with 11 bases between. Germline V CDR1 and CDR2: SGHNT, YYREEE (reference sequence). CDR3 bases: TGTGCCAGCAGCTTGGTGGCAGAGACTTATGGCTACACCTTC. The encoded protein is CASSLVAETYGYTF.

The chain joins TRBV7-2 to TRBJ2-7; perhaps TRBD1 as D (6 bases). Per the germline V gene, CDR1 is SGHTA and CDR2 is FQGNSA. The V gene lost 5 bases and the J gene lost 6 bases, with 11 bases spanning the gap. This CDR3 is built from 12 residues. CDR3 nucleotides: TGTGCCAGCAGCCCTCTAGGGGGCGAGCAGTACTTC. This translates into CASSPLGGEQYF.

This chain uses TRBV2 with TRBJ2-2, with D unresolved. The CDR3 loop spans 13 amino acids. Trimming took 7 bases from V and 1 from J, leaving 7 bases between them. CDR1 is SNHLY and CDR2 is FYNNEI in the germline V gene. CDR3 region: CASISRNTGELFF. Written as DNA, the CDR3 is TGTGCCAGCATAAGTAGGAACACCGGGGAGCTGTTTTTT.

The chain combines TRBV11-2 with TRBJ2-5, with 9 bases that match TRBD2. Germline CDR1 SGHAT, CDR2 FQNNGV. The J segment lost 1 base and the V segment lost 4 bases, leaving 4 bases of the junction unmatched. The CDR3 consists of 15 residues. CDR3 in DNA: TGTGCCAGCAGCTCAGGGCGGGAGGGCCAAGAGACCCAGTACTTC. Encoded protein: CASSSGREGQETQYF. Combining the CDR3 with reference TRBV11-2 and TRBJ2-5 gives the whole variable domain EAGVAQSPRYKIIEKRQSVAFWCNPISGHATLYWYQQILGQGPKLLIQFQNNGVVDDSQLPKDRFSAERLKGVDSTLKIQPAKLEDSAVYLCASSSGREGQETQYFGPGTRLLVL.

This rearrangement joins TRBV28 to TRBJ1-1, with TRBD1 as a possible D gene (6 bases). Trimming stripped 2 bases from V and 7 bases from J, with 8 bases between. Germline V lookup: CDR1 MDHEN, CDR2 SYDVKM. The CDR3 runs 12 residues. The CDR3 loop is CASSLRTDEAFF. DNA for the CDR3: TGTGCCAGCAGTTTAAGGACAGATGAAGCTTTCTTT.

CDR3 nucleotides: TGTGCCAGCAGTTCCAGGGCAAATCAGCCCCAGCATTTT. Translating it yields CASSSRANQPQHF. V gene TRBV27 combines with J gene TRBJ1-5; maybe TRBD1 (5 bases). Germline V gene lookup returns CDR1 MNHEY and CDR2 SMNVEV (reference sequence). This CDR3 is 13 amino acids long. V lost 4 bases, J lost 4 bases, and 8 bases lay in between.